This T cell receptor beta chain was observed in a study of early T cells in non-severe SARS-CoV-2 infection. Whole-study context: Unsorted whole blood bulk RNA was sequenced, with unpaired chains.

Individual cDNA molecules received unique molecular identifiers during library preparation. TCRdb itself ran the 5' RACE reads through MiXCR, one entry per CDR3 protein. The data contain roughly 65,000 distinct CDR3 sequences, 12% of them singletons. Deletions cut 5 bases from V and 10 bases from J, with 15 bases between. This CDR3 is built from 13 residues. From germline, CDR1 is SGHKS and CDR2 YYEKEE (reference sequence). This clonotype has only a few counts. Its antigen is unknown. General study results and limits: VDJdb matches were skewed toward anti-spike CD8 T cell responses.

This sequence joins TRBV5-5 and TRBJ1-4; no firm D call. The clonotype originates from an adult who was a healthcare worker with PCR-confirmed SARS-CoV-2 infection or an uninfected control (not recorded which). Sequencing was done on a sample of whole blood. CDR3: CASSSIPGVKLFF. The DNA of the CDR3 is TGTGCCAGCAGTTCAATACCTGGGGTAAAACTGTTTTTT.